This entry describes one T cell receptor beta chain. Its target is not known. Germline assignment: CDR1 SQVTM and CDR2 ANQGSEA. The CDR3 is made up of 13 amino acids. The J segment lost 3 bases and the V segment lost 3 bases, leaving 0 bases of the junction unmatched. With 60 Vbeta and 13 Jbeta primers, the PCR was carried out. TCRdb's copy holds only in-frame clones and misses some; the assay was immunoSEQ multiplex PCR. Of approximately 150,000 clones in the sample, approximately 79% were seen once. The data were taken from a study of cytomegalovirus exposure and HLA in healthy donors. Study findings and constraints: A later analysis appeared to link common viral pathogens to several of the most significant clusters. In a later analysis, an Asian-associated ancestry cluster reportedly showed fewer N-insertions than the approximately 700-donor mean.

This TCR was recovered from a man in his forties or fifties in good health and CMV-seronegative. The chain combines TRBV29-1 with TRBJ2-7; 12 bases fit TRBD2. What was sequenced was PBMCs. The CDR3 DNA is TGCAGCGTTGAGGGACTAGCGGGCTACGAGCAGTACTTC. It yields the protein CSVEGLAGYEQYF.